This is a list of T cell receptor beta chains from one sample in a study of cytomegalovirus exposure and HLA in healthy donors. Sequencing was performed with immunoSEQ multiplex PCR; in TCRdb, only in-frame clones are kept and a portion is missing. This sample has some 80,000 clones; about 80% occur once, and the top ten carry around 3.5%. Sequenced sample: PBMCs. Receptors originate from a man in his forties in good health and CMV-seronegative. The CDR3 runs from the conserved cysteine through the conserved F or W. The order of the fields is J gene, CDR3 length, clone size, D gene, V gene, CDR3 DNA, CDR3 protein. The D gene is left open where the match is weak. Expanded clones get a size class; other rows say once, few or many, or leave the size out.

TRBJ2-1 16 . TRBD1 TRBV6-4 TGTGCCAGCAGTGATCATGGGGACAGGGCCTACAATGAGCAGTTCTTC CASSDHGDRAYNEQFF
TRBJ1-2 13 . . TRBV6-5 TGTGCCAGCAGCAAGTCGGGACTGCTGGGCTACACCTTC CASSKSGLLGYTF
TRBJ1-4 15 . TRBD1 TRBV6-1 TGTGCCAGCAGTGAAATCGGGACAGCCTCTGAAAAACTGTTTTTT CASSEIGTASEKLFF
TRBJ2-3 13 . . TRBV6-5 TGTGCCAGCAGTCAGGTTCGGAGGGATACGCAGTATTTT CASSQVRRDTQYF
TRBJ2-7 14 . TRBD1 TRBV10-1 TGCGCCAGCAGCCAGGGACAGGGGTTAAACGAGCAGTACTTC CASSQGQGLNEQYF
TRBJ1-1 15 . . TRBV5-8 TGTGCCAGCAGCTTGGCCGGGGAAACGAACACTGAAGCTTTCTTT CASSLAGETNTEAFF
TRBJ1-1 15 few . TRBV16 TGTGCCAGCAGCCAATCTCAGCAGGTGAACACTGAAGCTTTCTTT CASSQSQQVNTEAFF
TRBJ2-1 15 . TRBD1 TRBV7-2 TGTGCCAGCAGACCGGGACAGGGCTCCTACAATGAGCAGTTCTTC CASRPGQGSYNEQFF
TRBJ2-3 17 . TRBD2 TRBV4-3 TGCGCCAGCAGCCCCCGTAGCGGGGGGGGAGTGACAGATACGCAGTATTTT CASSPRSGGGVTDTQYF
TRBJ1-1 15 . TRBD1 TRBV30 TGTGCCTGGAGTGTAACAGGGGTGATGAACACTGAAGCTTTCTTT CAWSVTGVMNTEAFF
TRBJ1-1 12 . . TRBV10-3 TGTGCCATCAGTGTACAGGGCTCTGAAGCTTTCTTT CAISVQGSEAFF
TRBJ2-6 14 once . TRBV6-1 TGTGCCAGCAGCCCGGGCTCTGGGGCCAACGTCCTGACTTTC CASSPGSGANVLTF
TRBJ1-2 16 few TRBD1 TRBV4-2 TGTGCCAGCAGCCAGGACCCGGGACAGAATAACTATGGCTACACCTTC CASSQDPGQNNYGYTF
TRBJ1-2 14 few . TRBV9 TGTGCCAGCAGCGTAGTAACAGAGTTAGATGGCTACACCTTC CASSVVTELDGYTF
TRBJ1-6 14 . TRBD1 TRBV28 TGTGCCAGCAGGACGGGACAGGGGTCCGGACCCCTCCACTTT CASRTGQGSGPLHF
TRBJ2-7 17 . TRBD1 TRBV5-6 TGTGCCAGCAGCCCCCCCTGGGGGCAGGGGGCCTCCTACGAGCAGTACTTC CASSPPWGQGASYEQYF
TRBJ1-3 15 . TRBD1 TRBV5-4 TGTGCCAGCAGCCGCCAGGGGGCCTCGGGAAACACCATATATTTT CASSRQGASGNTIYF
TRBJ2-7 11 . . TRBV5-1 TGCGCCAGCAGCTCCCAGTCCGAGCAGTACTTC CASSSQSEQYF
TRBJ2-6 16 . TRBD2 TRBV2 TGTGCCAGCACCCGAAGATGGGGGGGTGGGGCCAACGTCCTGACTTTC CASTRRWGGGANVLTF
TRBJ1-4 15 . . TRBV18 TGTGCCAGCTCACCACCTTCACGCCCGGAGGAAAAACTGTTTTTT CASSPPSRPEEKLFF
TRBJ1-2 14 . . TRBV5-1 TGCGCCAGCAGCTTGTTGCGACAGGAGGAAGGCTACACCTTC CASSLLRQEEGYTF
TRBJ2-5 16 once TRBD2 TRBV4-2 TGTGCCAGCAGCCAAGACTGGACTAGCGGGGGAGAGACCCAGTACTTC CASSQDWTSGGETQYF
TRBJ1-5 14 . . TRBV7-8 TGTGCCAGCAGCTTACGCTATAGCAATCAGCCCCAGCATTTT CASSLRYSNQPQHF
TRBJ1-1 11 few TRBD1 TRBV5-6 TGTGCCAGCAGCAGACAGGGGGAAGCTTTCTTT CASSRQGEAFF
TRBJ1-4 15 . TRBD1 TRBV2 TGTGCCAGCAGGCAACGGGACAGGGGGCTGGAAAAACTGTTTTTT CASRQRDRGLEKLFF
TRBJ2-7 12 . . TRBV7-9 TGTGCCAGCAGTCGCATGAGTTACGAGCAGTACTTC CASSRMSYEQYF
TRBJ1-5 15 . . TRBV6-6 TGTGCCAGCAGTTACTCGGCAGGGCCCAATCAGCCCCAGCATTTT CASSYSAGPNQPQHF
TRBJ1-2 13 once . TRBV30 TGTGCCTGGAGCGACGAGGGAACTTGTGGCTACACCTTC CAWSDEGTCGYTF
TRBJ1-4 15 . TRBD1 TRBV5-1 TGCGCCAGCAGCCCCTCAGGGGGACTTGGCGAAAAACTGTTTTTT CASSPSGGLGEKLFF
TRBJ2-3 16 . TRBD1 TRBV5-1 TGCGCCAGCAGCTTGGTTGGACAGGGATTCACAGATACGCAGTATTTT CASSLVGQGFTDTQYF
TRBJ1-1 16 . . TRBV30 TGTGCCTGGAGTTTACCGTGCAGGGAATATATCTCTGAAGCTTTCTTT CAWSLPCREYISEAFF
TRBJ2-5 15 . . TRBV6-6 TGTGCCAGCAGTTACTCTACAGGGCGACAAGAGACCCAGTACTTC CASSYSTGRQETQYF
TRBJ1-1 13 few . TRBV13 TGTGCCAGCAGCTTAGGCGGGGGTACTGAAGCTTTCTTT CASSLGGGTEAFF
TRBJ1-2 15 . . TRBV10-3 TGTGCCATCAGTGAACGGCCCGGTCTAGGCTATGGCTACACCTTC CAISERPGLGYGYTF
TRBJ1-1 15 . . TRBV28 TGTGCCAGCACTCCCCGGGGGTCCTTTAACACTGAAGCTTTCTTT CASTPRGSFNTEAFF
TRBJ2-3 14 . . TRBV5-1 TGCGCCAGCAGCACGCAGTCCCTCACAGATACGCAGTATTTT CASSTQSLTDTQYF
TRBJ1-2 14 . . TRBV10-3 TGTGCCATCAGCAAACAGGAACCACTCTATGGCTACACCTTC CAISKQEPLYGYTF
TRBJ2-5 14 . TRBD1 TRBV5-1 TGCGCCAGCAGCACCGGACAGGATGAGGAGACCCAGTACTTC CASSTGQDEETQYF
TRBJ1-1 13 . . TRBV2 TGTGCCAGCAGTGTACAAATGAACACTGAAGCTTTCTTT CASSVQMNTEAFF
TRBJ1-5 14 few TRBD1 TRBV5-8 TGTGCCTGCACAAGGGGGCAGAGCAATCAGCCCCAGCATTTT CACTRGQSNQPQHF
TRBJ2-7 15 . . TRBV6-1 TGTGCCAGCAGCGGACTACGACAGGGTTCCTACGAGCAGTACTTC CASSGLRQGSYEQYF
TRBJ1-3 15 few . TRBV6-1 TGTGCCAGCACCGCAGATTATTACTCTGGAAACACCATATATTTT CASTADYYSGNTIYF
TRBJ1-2 16 . . TRBV29-1 TGCAGCGTTCGGGCTTTCGGGGGGGGCTGGGACTATGGCTACACCTTC CSVRAFGGGWDYGYTF
TRBJ2-5 14 . TRBD2 TRBV5-1 TGCGCCAGCTCGCGGGAGACCTACCAAGAGACCCAGTACTTC CASSRETYQETQYF
TRBJ1-5 14 . . TRBV15 TGTGCCACCAGCAGAGTTAACAGTATCCAGCCCCAGCATTTT CATSRVNSIQPQHF
TRBJ2-7 13 . . TRBV6-5 TGTGCCAGCAGTTACGGGGGGACCTACGAGCAGTACTTC CASSYGGTYEQYF
TRBJ2-7 13 . . TRBV5-1 TGCGCCAGCAGCTTGGTCAGTTTCTACGAGCAGTACTTC CASSLVSFYEQYF
TRBJ1-4 15 . . TRBV6-5 TGTGCCAGCGGGAGGGGGGATGCAACTAATGAAAAACTGTTTTTT CASGRGDATNEKLFF
TRBJ2-5 12 . . TRBV5-1 TGCGCCAGCAGCCACAGGGAAGAGACCCAGTACTTC CASSHREETQYF
TRBJ2-3 15 . TRBD2 TRBV11-2 TGTGCCAGCAGCTATAGCGGGGGGCCCGGAGATACGCAGTATTTT CASSYSGGPGDTQYF
TRBJ1-5 13 . TRBD1 TRBV2 TGTGCCACCAAGGGACAGCTTAATCAGCCCCAGCATTTT CATKGQLNQPQHF
TRBJ2-7 15 few . TRBV6-5 TGTGCCAGCAGTTACTCCCTCGGGACATTCTACGAGCAGTACTTC CASSYSLGTFYEQYF
TRBJ2-3 16 . TRBD2 TRBV7-6 TGTGCCAGCAGCTCCGGGGTTAGCGGGAGCACAGATACGCAGTATTTT CASSSGVSGSTDTQYF
TRBJ1-1 16 once . TRBV18 TGTGCCAGCTCACCTGGAACAGGGAAGGAAAGCACTGAAGCTTTCTTT CASSPGTGKESTEAFF
TRBJ2-5 16 . TRBD2 TRBV11-1 TGTGCCAGCAGCACCGGGACTAGCGGGGGGGTTGAGACCCAGTACTTC CASSTGTSGGVETQYF
TRBJ1-1 13 once TRBD1 TRBV5-1 TGCGCCAGCAGAGGGACAGGTAACACTGAAGCTTTCTTT CASRGTGNTEAFF
TRBJ1-3 21 . TRBD1 TRBV4-2 TGTGCCAGCAGCCAGAACCCCGTTGGGACAGGGACCCTAGGCTCTGGAAACACCATATATTTT CASSQNPVGTGTLGSGNTIYF
TRBJ2-2 18 . . TRBV4-1 TGCGCCAGCAGCCAAGATATGGGCCAGGGAAGGTTGGGCGGGGAGCTGTTTTTT CASSQDMGQGRLGGELFF
TRBJ1-2 16 . TRBD1 TRBV18 TGTGCCAGCTCACCCCGTGACCCAGGGACAGGGGTCGGCTACACCTTC CASSPRDPGTGVGYTF
TRBJ1-2 16 . . TRBV7-2 TGTGCCAGCAGCTTATGGACCTCCGGGGGGCAGGTTGGCTACACCTTC CASSLWTSGGQVGYTF